This T cell receptor (beta chain) was found in a study of radiotherapy plus CTLA-4 blockade in lung cancer (dated by TCRdb to 2016 to 2019). Describing the broader study: Among enrolled patients, roughly 18% had an objective response and approximately 30% reached disease control. Findings and caveats that apply to the study as a whole: The strongest predictors of response were reported to be early dynamic shifts in blood T cell clones along with a rise in serum interferon-beta following radiation. TCR clones derived from tumors expanded in peripheral blood after treatment with radiotherapy and ipilimumab.

CDR1 and CDR2 (LGHNA, YNFKEQ) derive from the germline V gene. From the cysteine up to the phenylalanine, the CDR3 has a length of 16 residues. Left in the record is the CDR3 DNA by itself, 48 bases read in frame from the first base. V and J lose 4 bases and 0 bases, and a span of 15 bases separates them. A word on this clone: The antigen it recognizes is unknown. Within one base of it there is no much larger clone, and no base qualities were kept.

The library was built by means of the immunoSEQ multiplex PCR assay. TCRdb holds this immuneACCESS table with in-frame rearrangements only. Some clones are missing; in checked studies, unresolved V genes explain under half, and the rest has no known cause. Counted in this sample were approximately 110,000 clones; roughly four fifths of them appeared once. Clones ranked in the top ten supply approximately 3.5% of the sample. Focal radiation therapy combined with CTLA-4 blockade (ipilimumab) was tested in patients with chemo-refractory metastatic non-small-cell lung cancer. Recombination linked TRBV4-2 to TRBJ1-1; TRBD1 is a weak D gene call, 5 bases matching. Source: peripheral blood, taken from a patient treated with radiotherapy plus ipilimumab. The sequence came from a human donor with non-small cell lung cancer that progressed on radiotherapy plus ipilimumab. Some clones in this sample may be carry-over from other donors' samples. The CDR3 protein: CASSLLRDAVNTEAFF. The DNA reads as follows: TGTGCCAGCAGCCTTCTCCGGGACGCTGTGAACACTGAAGCTTTCTTT.